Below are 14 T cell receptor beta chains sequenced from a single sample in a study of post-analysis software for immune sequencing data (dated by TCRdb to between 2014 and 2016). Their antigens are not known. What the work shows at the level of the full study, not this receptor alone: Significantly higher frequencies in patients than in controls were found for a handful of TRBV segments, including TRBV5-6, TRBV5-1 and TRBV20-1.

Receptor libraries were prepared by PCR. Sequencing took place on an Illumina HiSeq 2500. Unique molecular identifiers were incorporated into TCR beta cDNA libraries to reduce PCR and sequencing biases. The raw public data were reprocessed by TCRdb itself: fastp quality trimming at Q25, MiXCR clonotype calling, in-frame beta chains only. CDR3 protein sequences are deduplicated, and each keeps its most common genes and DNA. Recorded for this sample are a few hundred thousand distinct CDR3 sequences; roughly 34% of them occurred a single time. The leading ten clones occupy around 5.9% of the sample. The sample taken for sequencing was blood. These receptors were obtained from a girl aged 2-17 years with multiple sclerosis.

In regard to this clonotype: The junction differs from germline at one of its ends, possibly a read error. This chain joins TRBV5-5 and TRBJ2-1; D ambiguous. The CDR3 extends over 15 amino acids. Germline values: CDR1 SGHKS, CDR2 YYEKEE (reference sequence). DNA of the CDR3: TGTGCCAACAGCTTGACGAGTCCCCAAATCAATGAGCAGTTCTTC. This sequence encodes CANSLTSPQINEQFF.

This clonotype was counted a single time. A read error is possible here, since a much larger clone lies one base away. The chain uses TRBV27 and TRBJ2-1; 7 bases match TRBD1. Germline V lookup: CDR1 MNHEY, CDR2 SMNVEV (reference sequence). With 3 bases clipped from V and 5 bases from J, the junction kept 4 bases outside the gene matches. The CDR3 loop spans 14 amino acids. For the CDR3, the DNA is TGTGCCAGCAGTTTTGGGGACAGCCACAATGAGCAGTTCTTC. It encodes CASSFGDSHNEQFF.

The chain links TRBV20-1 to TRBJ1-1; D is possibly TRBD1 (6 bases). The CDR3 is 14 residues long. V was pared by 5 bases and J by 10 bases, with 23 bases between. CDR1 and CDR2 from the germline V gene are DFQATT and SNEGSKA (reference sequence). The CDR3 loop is CSAGGQSPSTGAFF. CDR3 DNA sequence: TGCAGTGCTGGTGGACAGTCCCCCTCAACAGGAGCTTTCTTT.

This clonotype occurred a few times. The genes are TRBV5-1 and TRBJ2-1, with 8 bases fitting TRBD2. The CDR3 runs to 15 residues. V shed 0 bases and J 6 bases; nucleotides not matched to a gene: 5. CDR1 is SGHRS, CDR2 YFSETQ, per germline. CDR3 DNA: TGCGCCAGCAGCTTGGGCGGGGGGCAGTTCAATGAGCAGTTCTTC. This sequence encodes CASSLGGGQFNEQFF.

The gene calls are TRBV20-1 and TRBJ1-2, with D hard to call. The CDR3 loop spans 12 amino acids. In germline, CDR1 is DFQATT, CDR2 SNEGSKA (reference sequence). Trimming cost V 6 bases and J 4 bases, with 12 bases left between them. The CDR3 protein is CSATDESYGYTF. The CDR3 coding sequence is TGCAGTGCAACGGACGAGTCCTATGGCTACACCTTC.

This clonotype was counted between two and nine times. The CDR3 DNA sequence: TGTGCCAGCAGCTTTTTTACCAGACTAGCGGGGGCCACAGATACGCAGTATTTT. This codes for CASSFFTRLAGATDTQYF. This rearrangement joins TRBV11-2 to TRBJ2-3, with 12 positions matching TRBD2. CDR3 length: 18 amino acids. Per the germline V gene, CDR1 is SGHAT and CDR2 is FQNNGV. J was trimmed by 2 bases and V by 3 bases; bases with no gene match: 9. Full variable domain (rest looked up from reference TRBV11-2 and TRBJ2-3): EAGVAQSPRYKIIEKRQSVAFWCNPISGHATLYWYQQILGQGPKLLIQFQNNGVVDDSQLPKDRFSAERLKGVDSTLKIQPAKLEDSAVYLCASSFFTRLAGATDTQYFGPGTRLTVL.

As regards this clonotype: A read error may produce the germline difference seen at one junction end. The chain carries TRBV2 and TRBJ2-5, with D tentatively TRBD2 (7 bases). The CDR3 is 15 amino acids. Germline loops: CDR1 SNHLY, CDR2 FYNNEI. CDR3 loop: CTSSELWGGRETQYF. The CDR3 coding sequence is TGTACCAGCAGTGAACTGTGGGGGGGGCGAGAGACCCAGTACTTC. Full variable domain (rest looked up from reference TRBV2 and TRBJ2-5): EPEVTQTPSHQVTQMGQEVILRCVPISNHLYFYWYRQILGQKVEFLVSFYNNEISEKSEIFDDQFSVERPDGSNFTLKIRSTKLEDSAMYFCTSSELWGGRETQYFGPGTRLLVL.

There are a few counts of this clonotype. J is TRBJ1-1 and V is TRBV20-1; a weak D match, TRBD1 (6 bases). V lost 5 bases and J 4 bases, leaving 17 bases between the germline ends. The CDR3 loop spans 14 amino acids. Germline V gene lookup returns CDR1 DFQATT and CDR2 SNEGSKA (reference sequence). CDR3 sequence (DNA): TGCAGTGCTGACAGAGGGGGGGCAAGCACTGAAGCTTTCTTT. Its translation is CSADRGGASTEAFF.

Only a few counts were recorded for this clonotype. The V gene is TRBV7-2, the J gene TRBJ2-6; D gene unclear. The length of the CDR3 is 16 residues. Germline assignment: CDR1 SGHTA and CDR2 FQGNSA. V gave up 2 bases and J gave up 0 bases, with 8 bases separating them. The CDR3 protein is CASSLSQPSGANVLTF. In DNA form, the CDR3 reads TGTGCCAGCAGCTTAAGCCAGCCCTCTGGGGCCAACGTCCTGACTTTC.

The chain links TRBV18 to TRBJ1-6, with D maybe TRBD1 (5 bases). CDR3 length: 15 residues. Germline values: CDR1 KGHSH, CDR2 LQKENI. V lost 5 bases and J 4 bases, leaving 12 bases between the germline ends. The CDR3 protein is CASSLSREYNSPLHF. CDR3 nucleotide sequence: TGTGCCAGCTCATTATCCAGGGAGTATAATTCACCCCTCCACTTT.

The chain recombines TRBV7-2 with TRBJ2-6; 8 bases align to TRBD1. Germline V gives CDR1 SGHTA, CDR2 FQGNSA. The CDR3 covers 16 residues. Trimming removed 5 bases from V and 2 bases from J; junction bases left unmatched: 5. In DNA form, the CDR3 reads TGTGCCAGCAGCCCACAGGGGGGTACTGGGGCCAACGTCCTGACTTTC. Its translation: CASSPQGGTGANVLTF.

CDR3: CASSQSGGGSFYEQYF. CDR3 nucleotide sequence: TGCGCCAGCAGCCAATCGGGAGGGGGCAGTTTCTACGAGCAGTACTTC. The chain links TRBV4-1 to TRBJ2-7; TRBD2 might be the D (8 bases). CDR3 length: 16 residues. Germline V CDR1 and CDR2: MGHRA, YSYEKL. The V end lost 2 bases, the J end lost 3 bases, and 17 bases lay between the germline ends.

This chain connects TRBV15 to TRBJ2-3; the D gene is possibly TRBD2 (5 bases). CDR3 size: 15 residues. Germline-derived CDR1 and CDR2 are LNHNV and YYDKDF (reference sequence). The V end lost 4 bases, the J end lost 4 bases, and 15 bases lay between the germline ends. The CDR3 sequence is CATSTLRGKADTQYF. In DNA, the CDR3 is TGTGCCACCAGCACACTCCGGGGAAAGGCAGATACGCAGTATTTT.

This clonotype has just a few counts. In DNA, the CDR3 is TGTGCCAGCAGCTTACTTCAAGGGGGGGCCTACAATGAGCAGTTCTTC. This sequence encodes CASSLLQGGAYNEQFF. The chain couples TRBV14 to TRBJ2-1; D is possibly TRBD2 (7 bases). Germline values: CDR1 SGHDN, CDR2 FVKESK. The V end was cut by 5 bases, the J end by 2 bases, with 16 bases between. This CDR3 region has 16 residues.